The T cell receptor beta chain under discussion was sequenced for a study of CD8 T cells in Susac syndrome. Sequencing targeted TCR beta in blood CD8+ and CD4+ T cells. Negative isolation yielded CD4+ and CD8+ T cells, and FACS enriched TEMRA cells. cDNA came from about 0.51 to 1 ug RNA primed by random hexamers. Multiplex PCR with immunoSEQ amplified the TCR beta CDR3 across 54 Vbeta and 13 Jbeta. Each CDR3 protein is one row after TCRdb ran MiXCR on the immunoSEQ multiplex PCR reads. The sample lists fewer than 150,000 distinct CDR3 sequences, about 95% occurring once. Broader study findings: Acknowledgment was made by the study that its TCR sequencing and HLA analysis involved a relatively small number of individuals.

This clonotype was detected only a few times. Its target is unknown. Germline V CDR1 and CDR2: SGHTA, FQGNSA. Trimming pared 0 bases from V and 8 bases from J, leaving 2 bases between. This CDR3 has 11 amino acids. The chain couples TRBV7-2 to TRBJ2-1; D is uncertain. The clonotype comes from a human donor in good health. Input material: CD4+ T cells from PBMCs. The CDR3 protein is CASSLAYEQFF. The DNA for the CDR3 is TGTGCCAGCAGCTTAGCGTATGAGCAGTTCTTC.